This is a list of T cell receptor beta chains from one sample in a study of blood T cell repertoires in COVID-19. Sequencing was performed with immunoSEQ multiplex PCR; in TCRdb, only in-frame clones are kept and a portion is missing. The repertoire holds approximately 300,000 clones, with about 90% as singletons. Sequences were obtained from peripheral blood. Receptors were obtained from a woman in her 30s with COVID-19, enrolled during active disease. Both conserved end residues are part of each CDR3. Fields, in order: D gene, V gene, J gene, clone size, CDR3 protein, CDR3 DNA. The D gene is left open where the match is weak. Clone size is given for some rows only: seen once, a few or many times, or a class if the clone is expanded.

D gene: TRBD1
V gene: TRBV18
J gene: TRBJ2-2
clone size: -
CDR3 protein: CASSPKRQGAGELFF
CDR3 DNA: TGTGCCAGCTCACCAAAGAGACAGGGGGCCGGGGAGCTGTTTTTT

D gene: -
V gene: TRBV27
J gene: TRBJ1-5
clone size: -
CDR3 protein: CASSFGSSNQPQHF
CDR3 DNA: TGTGCCAGCAGTTTCGGGAGTTCCAATCAGCCCCAGCATTTT

D gene: -
V gene: TRBV19
J gene: TRBJ1-4
clone size: -
CDR3 protein: CASSIFSLRTAHPKLFF
CDR3 DNA: TGTGCCAGTAGTATTTTTAGCCTTAGGACAGCCCATCCAAAACTGTTTTTT

D gene: -
V gene: TRBV7-8
J gene: TRBJ2-6
clone size: -
CDR3 protein: CASSLEYSGANVLTF
CDR3 DNA: TGTGCCAGCAGCTTAGAATACTCTGGGGCCAACGTCCTGACTTTC

D gene: -
V gene: TRBV7-9
J gene: TRBJ1-4
clone size: -
CDR3 protein: CASSLSETGTNEKLFF
CDR3 DNA: TGTGCCAGCAGCTTATCGGAGACTGGAACTAATGAAAAACTGTTTTTT

D gene: -
V gene: TRBV2
J gene: TRBJ2-7
clone size: few
CDR3 protein: CASSRDSYEQYF
CDR3 DNA: TGTGCCAGCAGTCGCGACAGTTACGAGCAGTACTTC

D gene: TRBD1
V gene: TRBV5-1
J gene: TRBJ2-1
clone size: -
CDR3 protein: CASRSDRGAYNEQFF
CDR3 DNA: TGCGCCAGCAGATCCGACAGGGGTGCCTACAATGAGCAGTTCTTC

D gene: TRBD1
V gene: TRBV19
J gene: TRBJ2-5
clone size: -
CDR3 protein: CASSTTGGGGTQYF
CDR3 DNA: TGTGCCAGTAGCACTACAGGGGGCGGTGGGACCCAGTACTTC

D gene: -
V gene: TRBV21-1
J gene: TRBJ1-5
clone size: -
CDR3 protein: CASSKAIGTADRGNQPQHF
CDR3 DNA: TGTGCCAGCAGCAAAGCCATTGGGACAGCAGACCGGGGCAATCAGCCCCAGCATTTT

D gene: -
V gene: TRBV6-1
J gene: TRBJ1-5
clone size: -
CDR3 protein: CASSESREARVPDQPQHF
CDR3 DNA: TGTGCCAGCAGTGAATCCCGGGAAGCAAGAGTCCCCGATCAGCCCCAGCATTTT

D gene: -
V gene: TRBV4-1
J gene: TRBJ2-1
clone size: -
CDR3 protein: CASSQAPRNSINNEQFF
CDR3 DNA: TGCGCCAGCAGCCAGGCCCCGAGGAACTCAATTAACAATGAGCAGTTCTTC

D gene: -
V gene: TRBV7-9
J gene: TRBJ1-5
clone size: -
CDR3 protein: CASSFYNQPQHF
CDR3 DNA: TGTGCCAGCAGCTTTTATAATCAGCCCCAGCATTTT

D gene: -
V gene: TRBV3-1/TRBV3-2
J gene: TRBJ2-2
clone size: -
CDR3 protein: CASGQSNTGELFF
CDR3 DNA: TGTGCCAGCGGGCAGTCGAACACCGGGGAGCTGTTTTTT

D gene: -
V gene: TRBV10-3
J gene: TRBJ1-2
clone size: -
CDR3 protein: CAISPQGSGYTF
CDR3 DNA: TGTGCCATCAGCCCGCAGGGCTCTGGCTACACCTTC

D gene: TRBD1
V gene: TRBV18
J gene: TRBJ1-6
clone size: once
CDR3 protein: CASSPLGQAYINPWYNSPLHF
CDR3 DNA: TGTGCCAGCTCACCTCTGGGACAGGCCTATATCAACCCTTGGTATAATTCACCCCTCCACTTT

D gene: TRBD1
V gene: TRBV7-8
J gene: TRBJ1-1
clone size: -
CDR3 protein: CASSLGQGKMNTEAFF
CDR3 DNA: TGTGCCAGCAGCTTGGGACAGGGGAAGATGAACACTGAAGCTTTCTTT

D gene: -
V gene: TRBV15
J gene: TRBJ2-1
clone size: -
CDR3 protein: CATSRDRSSDEQFF
CDR3 DNA: TGTGCCACCAGCAGAGATCGCAGTAGCGATGAGCAGTTCTTC

D gene: TRBD1
V gene: TRBV10-2
J gene: TRBJ2-5
clone size: -
CDR3 protein: CASRTTGGPRKWTQYF
CDR3 DNA: TGCGCCAGCAGAACAACAGGGGGTCCCAGAAAATGGACCCAGTACTTC

D gene: TRBD1
V gene: TRBV7-9
J gene: TRBJ1-3
clone size: few
CDR3 protein: CASSYGQGVVTIYF
CDR3 DNA: TGTGCCAGCAGCTATGGGCAGGGGGTCGTAACCATATATTTT

D gene: -
V gene: TRBV2
J gene: TRBJ1-3
clone size: -
CDR3 protein: CASMRDGGNTIYF
CDR3 DNA: TGTGCCAGCATGAGGGATGGTGGAAACACCATATATTTT

D gene: TRBD1
V gene: TRBV5-1
J gene: TRBJ1-1
clone size: -
CDR3 protein: CASSTQGALTTEAFF
CDR3 DNA: TGCGCCAGCAGCACACAGGGGGCTTTGACCACTGAAGCTTTCTTT

D gene: -
V gene: TRBV7-2
J gene: TRBJ1-6
clone size: -
CDR3 protein: CASTFSGGQGRISPLHF
CDR3 DNA: TGTGCCAGCACCTTCTCTGGTGGGCAGGGTAGGATTTCACCCCTCCACTTT

D gene: -
V gene: TRBV6-6
J gene: TRBJ1-1
clone size: -
CDR3 protein: CASSPQGGSTEAFF
CDR3 DNA: TGTGCCAGCAGTCCACAGGGAGGGAGCACTGAAGCTTTCTTT

D gene: -
V gene: TRBV5-1
J gene: TRBJ1-2
clone size: -
CDR3 protein: CASSLGANNGYTF
CDR3 DNA: TGCGCCAGCAGCTTGGGGGCAAACAATGGCTACACCTTC

D gene: -
V gene: TRBV5-6
J gene: TRBJ1-2
clone size: -
CDR3 protein: CASNRFSPANYGYTF
CDR3 DNA: TGTGCCAGCAACAGGTTCTCCCCCGCCAACTATGGCTACACCTTC

D gene: TRBD1
V gene: TRBV3-1/TRBV3-2
J gene: TRBJ1-3
clone size: -
CDR3 protein: CASSQAGQLENTIYF
CDR3 DNA: TGTGCCAGCAGCCAAGCGGGACAGTTAGAAAACACCATATATTTT

D gene: TRBD1
V gene: TRBV25-1
J gene: TRBJ2-4
clone size: -
CDR3 protein: CASSPHRGCQNIQYF
CDR3 DNA: TGTGCCAGCAGTCCACACAGGGGTTGTCAAAACATTCAGTACTTC

D gene: -
V gene: TRBV5-1
J gene: TRBJ2-1
clone size: -
CDR3 protein: CASSLNRGAWNEQFF
CDR3 DNA: TGCGCCAGCAGCCTAAACCGCGGGGCTTGGAATGAGCAGTTCTTC

D gene: -
V gene: TRBV12-3/TRBV12-4
J gene: TRBJ2-3
clone size: -
CDR3 protein: CASSLARRDTQYF
CDR3 DNA: TGTGCCAGCAGTTTAGCGCGCAGGGATACGCAGTATTTT

D gene: TRBD1
V gene: TRBV6-5
J gene: TRBJ1-2
clone size: -
CDR3 protein: CASSYSQGGRDSGYTF
CDR3 DNA: TGTGCCAGCAGTTACTCCCAGGGGGGACGGGACTCCGGCTACACCTTC

D gene: TRBD1
V gene: TRBV10-3
J gene: TRBJ1-4
clone size: -
CDR3 protein: CAISASVDRAEKLFF
CDR3 DNA: TGTGCCATCAGTGCCTCGGTGGACAGGGCCGAAAAACTGTTTTTT

D gene: TRBD2
V gene: TRBV13
J gene: TRBJ2-1
clone size: -
CDR3 protein: CASSERQGLSSYNEQFF
CDR3 DNA: TGTGCCAGCAGCGAACGTCAGGGACTAAGCTCCTACAATGAGCAGTTCTTC

D gene: TRBD1
V gene: TRBV13
J gene: TRBJ1-2
clone size: -
CDR3 protein: CASSLTKTGGYGYTF
CDR3 DNA: TGTGCCAGCAGCCTTACGAAGACAGGGGGCTATGGCTACACCTTC

D gene: TRBD2
V gene: TRBV9
J gene: TRBJ2-3
clone size: -
CDR3 protein: CASSLAGGIDTQYF
CDR3 DNA: TGTGCCAGCAGCTTGGCGGGGGGCATAGATACGCAGTATTTT

D gene: -
V gene: TRBV15
J gene: TRBJ1-1
clone size: -
CDR3 protein: CATSRERLTEAFF
CDR3 DNA: TGTGCCACCAGCAGAGAGAGGTTAACTGAAGCTTTCTTT

D gene: -
V gene: TRBV19
J gene: TRBJ2-6
clone size: -
CDR3 protein: CASSLLSGANVLTF
CDR3 DNA: TGTGCCAGTAGCCTCCTCTCTGGGGCCAACGTCCTGACTTTC

D gene: TRBD2
V gene: TRBV28
J gene: TRBJ2-5
clone size: -
CDR3 protein: CASRPGGSQETQYF
CDR3 DNA: TGTGCCAGCAGGCCGGGGGGGTCCCAAGAGACCCAGTACTTC